A selection of T cell receptor beta chains follows, all from one sample in a study of blood T cell repertoires in COVID-19. Clones were sequenced by immunoSEQ multiplex PCR, and TCRdb holds only the in-frame ones, with some missing. The sample holds about 39,000 clones; over 75% are singletons and the top ten take roughly 9.9%. Sample: peripheral blood. These receptors were obtained from a human donor in a cohort sampled during active COVID-19. Both conserved end residues are trimmed from each CDR3.

CDR3aa	j_gene	v_gene
ASSSGLAGGGDEQF	TRBJ2-1	TRBV7-7
ASSKQGPNGYT	TRBJ1-2	TRBV7-6
ASSQDRSSFGDTQY	TRBJ2-3	TRBV14
ASSEFRSTDTQY	TRBJ2-3	TRBV2
ASSPRETQY	TRBJ2-5	TRBV6-4
ASSNTALGKPNTEAF	TRBJ1-1	TRBV6-2/TRBV6-3
ASSQPGDNGYT	TRBJ1-2	TRBV4-1
ASRSDRYTEAF	TRBJ1-1	TRBV7-3
ASSRTGTVYGYT	TRBJ1-2	TRBV7-8
ASNLGPGNSHEQF	TRBJ2-1	TRBV11-2
ASSPWQGISSGNTIY	TRBJ1-3	TRBV9
ASSEGRWGVGDTQY	TRBJ2-3	TRBV10-1
ASSLAKGGASQETQY	TRBJ2-5	TRBV5-1
ASSRTSGRRAGELF	TRBJ2-2	TRBV11-3
ASSSTGEAAYGYT	TRBJ1-2	TRBV5-1
ASSEGQSYGYT	TRBJ1-2	TRBV6-1
ASSVLTGTGDNEQF	TRBJ2-1	TRBV25-1
ASSIGQLYGYT	TRBJ1-2	TRBV19
ASSFRGYEQY	TRBJ2-7	TRBV12-3/TRBV12-4
ASSNSQAPTDTQY	TRBJ2-3	TRBV7-9
ASSLDGAYGYT	TRBJ1-2	TRBV5-1
AISGASTGSGNTIY	TRBJ1-3	TRBV10-3
AWSLMGQGNSPLH	TRBJ1-6	TRBV30
SVEGQGAAEQY	TRBJ2-7	TRBV29-1
ASSYSRLVAGETQY	TRBJ2-5	TRBV6-5
ASSTRTGDLYEQY	TRBJ2-7	TRBV3-1/TRBV3-2